The 25 T cell receptor beta chains reported below all come from one sample, sequenced in a study of T cell repertoires in cytomegalovirus infection. MiXCR, applied by TCRdb to the reads, yields one record per CDR3 protein. The table includes about 260,000 distinct CDR3 sequences, roughly 13% detected once. The sequenced sample consisted of PBMCs. These receptors were taken from a human donor in good health (CMV status not recorded). Some clones in this sample may be carry-over from other donors' samples.

This clonotype occurred a few times. This chain links TRBV6-2 or TRBV6-3 with TRBJ2-7, with D possibly TRBD2 on 5 matching bases. V lost 10 bases and J 0 bases, leaving 13 bases between the germline ends. The germline gives CDR1 MNHEY, CDR2 SVGEGT. There are 13 residues in the CDR3. The CDR3: CATIEGGSYEQYF. CDR3 DNA sequence: TGTGCCACCATAGAGGGTGGCTCCTACGAGCAGTACTTC.

This clonotype has only a few counts. This chain links TRBV15 with TRBJ1-2, with 12 bases matching TRBD1. J was trimmed by 2 bases and V by 3 bases; bases with no gene match: 1. The CDR3 consists of 15 residues. Per the germline V gene, CDR1 is LNHNV and CDR2 is YYDKDF (reference sequence). DNA of the CDR3: TGTGCCACCAGCAGTGGGACAGGGGGCAACTATGGCTACACCTTC. Amino acid sequence: CATSSGTGGNYGYTF.

This clonotype was seen many times. J is TRBJ2-3 and V is TRBV7-2, with 10 positions matching TRBD2. CDR1 and CDR2 (germline): SGHTA, FQGNSA. The CDR3 runs 14 residues. V lost 1 base, J lost 5 bases, and 0 bases stayed unmatched. DNA for the CDR3: TGTGCCAGCAGCTTAGGGACTAGCGGAGATACGCAGTATTTT. Its translation: CASSLGTSGDTQYF.

The V call is TRBV20-1, the J call TRBJ1-2, with D tentatively TRBD1 (6 bases). This CDR3 spans 17 amino acids. Trimming took 0 bases from V and 5 from J, leaving 22 bases between them. Germline CDR1 and CDR2: DFQATT and SNEGSKA (reference sequence). The CDR3 sequence is CSARDLVGGRRGYGYTF. CDR3 DNA sequence: TGCAGTGCTAGAGATTTAGTTGGGGGGCGAAGGGGTTATGGCTACACCTTC.

This clonotype was seen only a few times. V gene TRBV7-3 combines with J gene TRBJ2-2; the D is unclear. Trimming left V 5 bases short and J 3 bases short, with 13 bases between. The CDR3 is 15 amino acids. CDR1 is SGHTA and CDR2 is FQGTGA in the germline V gene. This CDR3 reads CASSPFDGYTGELFF. The CDR3 DNA sequence: TGTGCCAGCAGCCCCTTCGACGGGTACACCGGGGAGCTGTTTTTT.

About this clonotype: A read error may account for a junction end that differs from germline. This rearrangement joins TRBV7-9 to TRBJ2-1; 11 positions agree with TRBD2. Germline V lookup: CDR1 SEHNR, CDR2 FQNEAQ (reference sequence). The CDR3 loop spans 11 amino acids. The CDR3 DNA reads as TGTGCCAGCAGCTTGGGACTAGCGGATGCATGG. It yields the protein CASSLGLADAW.

The V call is TRBV29-1, the J call TRBJ2-2, with TRBD2 as a possible D gene (7 bases). This CDR3 is 14 amino acids long. V lost 4 bases and J lost 4, with 13 bases in between. The germline gives CDR1 SQVTM, CDR2 ANQGSEA. The CDR3 region has the DNA TGCAGCGTTGTTTCAGGGGAGGGCACCGGGGAGCTGTTTTTT. Translated, it gives CSVVSGEGTGELFF.

This clonotype was detected many times. The chain uses TRBV10-2 and TRBJ1-1, with D maybe TRBD1 (6 bases). This CDR3 is 13 amino acids long. Germline CDR1 is WSHSY and CDR2 is SAAADI. Trimming took off 4 bases at V and 8 bases at J, with 14 bases between the two ends. The CDR3 protein is CASSARRQEEAFF. The DNA of the CDR3 is TGCGCCAGCAGTGCAAGGCGACAGGAGGAAGCTTTCTTT.

This clonotype was seen only a few times. J is TRBJ1-1 and V is TRBV29-1; possibly TRBD1 for D (5 bases). CDR3 length equals 13 residues. Germline loops: CDR1 SQVTM, CDR2 ANQGSEA. V was shortened by 6 bases and J by 1 base, with 12 bases between the two germline ends. Here the CDR3 reads CSVAWDPNTEAFF. CDR3 in DNA: TGCAGCGTCGCATGGGACCCGAACACTGAAGCTTTCTTT.

This clonotype has just a few counts. The chain joins TRBV7-6 to TRBJ2-7, with a possible D match to TRBD1 (6 bases). The CDR3 has 13 residues. The V gene lost 5 bases and the J gene lost 2 bases, with 10 bases spanning the gap. The germline V gene encodes CDR1 SGHVS and CDR2 FNYEAQ. CDR3 loop: CASSARDTYEQYF. The DNA for the CDR3 is TGTGCCAGCAGCGCCCGGGACACCTACGAGCAGTACTTC.

This clonotype occurred many times. The V gene is TRBV7-3, the J gene TRBJ2-3, with TRBD2 identical over 7 bases. With V trimmed by 2 bases and J by 5 bases, 4 bases remained unmatched. The CDR3 runs to 14 residues. Germline assignment: CDR1 SGHTA and CDR2 FQGTGA. Here the CDR3 reads CASSLLAGVDTQYF. In DNA form, the CDR3 reads TGTGCCAGCAGCTTACTTGCGGGGGTAGATACGCAGTATTTT.

This clonotype was seen repeatedly, ten times or more. The rearrangement links TRBV5-4 to TRBJ2-1; D is tentatively TRBD1 or TRBD2 (6 bases each). CDR3 size: 16 residues. V lost 5 bases, J lost 9 bases, and 24 bases lay in between. Germline CDR1 reads SGHNT; CDR2 reads YYREEE (reference sequence). CDR3 in DNA: TGTGCCAGCAGTTCCGATGGGGGGCGGGGTGGGAGTGAGCAGTTCTTC. This codes for CASSSDGGRGGSEQFF. The variable domain in full, completed from reference TRBV5-4 and TRBJ2-1, reads ETGVTQSPTHLIKTRGQQVTLRCSSQSGHNTVSWYQQALGQGPQFIFQYYREEENGRGNFPPRFSGLQFPNYSSELNVNALELDDSALYLCASSSDGGRGGSEQFFGPGTRLTVL.

This clonotype was counted at least ten times. V and J are TRBV7-3 and TRBJ2-3; D call uncertain. V lost 5 bases to trimming and J lost 4 bases, with 10 bases between them. CDR1 SGHTA and CDR2 FQGTGA come from the germline V gene. This CDR3 has 13 amino acids. CDR3 region: CASSQIEADTQYF. The CDR3 coding sequence is TGTGCCAGCAGCCAAATAGAGGCAGATACGCAGTATTTT.

This clonotype appeared many times. V gene TRBV28 combines with J gene TRBJ2-7, with 11 bases fitting TRBD2. Germline V gene sequence: CDR1 MDHEN, CDR2 SYDVKM. This CDR3 contains 22 residues. J gave up 4 bases and V 2 bases, and 25 bases lay outside the gene matches. Here the CDR3 reads CASSLSEGGGGLAASKPYEQYF. Written as DNA, the CDR3 is TGTGCCAGCAGTTTAAGTGAGGGCGGGGGGGGACTAGCGGCCTCAAAGCCATACGAGCAGTACTTC.

This clonotype was seen repeatedly, ten times or more. This chain's CDR3 is CASSDRTNTEAFF. The CDR3 coding sequence is TGTGCCAGTAGTGACAGAACGAACACTGAAGCTTTCTTT. The chain joins TRBV19 to TRBJ1-1; the D gene is possibly TRBD1 (5 bases). Germline V gene data show CDR1 as LNHDA and CDR2 as SQIVND (reference sequence). Trimming pared 5 bases from V and 1 base from J, leaving 8 bases between. CDR3 length: 13 amino acids.

The gene calls are TRBV2 and TRBJ2-7, with D unclear. Between the trimmed V and J ends, which lost 8 bases and 1 base, there was a span of 15 bases. The CDR3 has 14 residues. Germline CDR1 SNHLY, CDR2 FYNNEI. CDR3: CASRQGLLSYEQYF. For the CDR3, the DNA is TGTGCCAGCCGGCAAGGGCTCCTTTCCTACGAGCAGTACTTC.

This clonotype was seen a few times. The V gene is TRBV29-1, the J gene TRBJ1-3; tentatively, D is TRBD1 (5 bases). V was cut by 6 bases and J by 0 bases, with 18 bases left in between. Germline values: CDR1 SQVTM, CDR2 ANQGSEA. This CDR3 is built from 16 residues. The CDR3 loop is CSVAGDESVSGNTIYF. In nucleotides, the CDR3 is TGCAGCGTCGCTGGGGACGAATCCGTCTCTGGAAACACCATATATTTT. Full variable domain (missing parts from reference TRBV29-1 and TRBJ1-3): SAVISQKPSRDICQRGTSLTIQCQVDSQVTMMFWYRQQPGQSLTLIATANQGSEATYESGFVIDKFPISRPNLTFSTLTVSNMSPEDSSIYLCSVAGDESVSGNTIYFGEGSWLTVV.

This clonotype was recorded at least ten times. The chain links TRBV7-2 to TRBJ2-5; 7 nucleotides align to TRBD1. Germline lookup yields CDR1 SGHTA and CDR2 FQGNSA. The CDR3 consists of 18 residues. J lost 1 base, V lost 3 bases, and 14 bases had no gene match. In DNA form, the CDR3 reads TGTGCCAGCAGCTTCGAGGGGATATCAGACAGGGCCCAAGAGACCCAGTACTTC. The encoded protein is CASSFEGISDRAQETQYF.

This clonotype was picked up many times. The V gene is TRBV7-2, the J gene TRBJ2-2; TRBD1 is a possible D gene (6 bases). Germline V gene lookup returns CDR1 SGHTA and CDR2 FQGNSA. The CDR3 has 15 amino acids. The V end was cut by 3 bases, the J end by 5 bases, with 13 bases between. The CDR3 sequence: CASSFQQGRTGELFF. The DNA for the CDR3 is TGTGCCAGCAGCTTTCAACAGGGCCGGACCGGGGAGCTGTTTTTT.

The table lists this clonotype with a few counts. This chain connects TRBV28 to TRBJ1-5; 7 bases are shared with TRBD1. With V trimmed by 5 bases and J by 1 base, 5 bases remained unmatched. CDR1 is MDHEN and CDR2 is SYDVKM in the germline V gene. There are 15 residues in the CDR3. DNA for the CDR3: TGTGCCAGCAGTACAACAGGGGTGAGCAATCAGCCCCAGCATTTT. Its translation is CASSTTGVSNQPQHF.

The chain combines TRBV20-1 with TRBJ2-1; TRBD1 is a possible D gene (6 bases). The CDR3 is 15 residues long. Germline CDR1 and CDR2: DFQATT and SNEGSKA (reference sequence). Trimming took off 4 bases at V and 0 bases at J, with 13 bases between the two ends. The CDR3 sequence is CSANPADSSYNEQFF. The CDR3 DNA sequence: TGCAGTGCTAACCCGGCGGACAGCTCCTACAATGAGCAGTTCTTC.

Many counts were recorded for this clonotype. The chain couples TRBV5-5 to TRBJ1-4, with 9 bases that match TRBD1. The germline gives CDR1 SGHKS, CDR2 YYEKEE (reference sequence). Unmatched junction bases numbered 3, after V lost 2 bases and J lost 4 bases. The CDR3 has 15 amino acids. The CDR3 DNA sequence: TGTGCCAGCAGCTTAGGGACAGGGCTTAATGAAAAACTGTTTTTT. Translation: CASSLGTGLNEKLFF.

This clonotype was detected many times. This chain joins TRBV7-8 and TRBJ2-7, with 8 bases lining up with TRBD1. Germline values: CDR1 SGHVS, CDR2 FQNEAQ. J lost 2 bases, V lost 4 bases, and 7 bases had no gene match. The CDR3 sequence is 15 residues long. The CDR3 nucleotides read TGTGCCAGCAGCTCCCCGGACAGGGTGGCCTACGAGCAGTACTTC. Its translation is CASSSPDRVAYEQYF. Variable domain in full (rest from reference TRBV7-8 and TRBJ2-7): GAGVSQSPRYKVAKRGQDVALRCDPISGHVSLFWYQQALGQGPEFLTYFQNEAQLDKSGLPSDRFFAERPEGSVSTLKIQRTQQEDSAVYLCASSSPDRVAYEQYFGPGTRLTVT.

V gene TRBV20-1 combines with J gene TRBJ1-5; D gene unclear. Germline assignment: CDR1 DFQATT and CDR2 SNEGSKA (reference sequence). CDR3 length: 14 residues. V lost 1 base to trimming and J lost 2 bases, with 9 bases between them. CDR3 sequence reads: CSARAHSGNQPQHF. The DNA for the CDR3 is TGCAGTGCTAGAGCTCATAGCGGCAATCAGCCCCAGCATTTT.

At least ten counts were recorded for this clonotype. CDR3 nucleotides: TGTGCCAGCAGCCAGACCGGGACAGGGCGAATGTGTCGAAAACTGTTTTTT. Its protein product is CASSQTGTGRMCRKLFF. V and J are TRBV7-4 and TRBJ1-4, with 9 bases that match TRBD1. Per germline, CDR1 SGHVT and CDR2 SQSDAQ. V gave up 5 bases and J gave up 10 bases; unmatched junction bases: 17. The CDR3 spans 17 residues.